A single sample gave rise to the 32 T cell receptor beta chains below, sequenced in a study of siplizumab effects on memory and regulatory T cells (dated by TCRdb to the late 2010s). The protocol used for the library was the immunoSEQ multiplex PCR assay. The source is immuneACCESS, and TCRdb retained only in-frame sequences with V and J called. Part of the clones is not carried over; for the studies checked, unresolved V genes explain less than half of this, and the remainder is unexplained. The sample has tens of thousands of clones on record, about 89% of them singletons. The ten top clones hold roughly 0.25% of the sample. The sequenced material came from naive CD4+ T cells sorted from blood. Sample cell subset or site, as interpreted from the label and publication: unstimulated naive T cells. The receptors stem from a human donor in good health.

This chain connects TRBV12-5 to TRBJ1-2; perhaps TRBD1 as D (5 bases). The germline V gene has CDR1 LGHNT and CDR2 FRNRAP. V dropped 6 bases and J dropped 2 bases, with 22 bases sitting between them. The CDR3 has 17 amino acids. The CDR3 region has the DNA TGTGCTAGTGGGTCCCGGGACGGAGCGCCCCTAAACTATGGCTACACCTTC. It translates to CASGSRDGAPLNYGYTF. Drawing the rest from reference TRBV12-5 and TRBJ1-2, the complete variable domain is DARVTQTPRHKVTEMGQEVTMRCQPILGHNTVFWYRQTMMQGLELLAYFRNRAPLDDSGMPKDRFSAEMPDATLATLKIQPSEPRDSAVYFCASGSRDGAPLNYGYTFGSGTRLTVV.

The chain uses TRBV2 and TRBJ1-6; possibly TRBD1 for D (5 bases). V was cut by 0 bases and J by 2 bases, with 5 bases left in between. CDR3 size: 15 residues. CDR1 SNHLY and CDR2 FYNNEI come from the germline V gene. The CDR3 sequence is CASSEATAYNSPLHF. DNA for the CDR3: TGTGCCAGCAGTGAAGCGACAGCCTATAATTCACCCCTCCACTTT.

The gene calls are TRBV10-3 and TRBJ1-5; D call uncertain. The CDR3 loop spans 14 amino acids. Germline CDR1 ENHRY, CDR2 SYGVKD. The germline V and J ends were trimmed by 2 bases and 4 bases, with 9 bases remaining between them. The CDR3 DNA reads TGTGCCATCAGTGAGCTGGAAACGAATCAGCCCCAGCATTTT. Amino acid sequence: CAISELETNQPQHF.

This sequence joins TRBV11-1 and TRBJ2-1; 13 positions match TRBD2. Germline lookup yields CDR1 SGHAT and CDR2 FQDESV (reference sequence). With 1 base clipped from V and 10 bases from J, the junction kept 4 bases outside the gene matches. This CDR3 is built from 15 residues. The CDR3 DNA follows: TGTGCCAGCAGCTTAGGACTAGCGGGAGGTTGGGAGCAGTTCTTC. Its protein is CASSLGLAGGWEQFF.

The chain combines TRBV5-4 with TRBJ2-5; tentatively, D is TRBD1 (5 bases). The germline V and J ends were trimmed by 4 bases and 2 bases, with 12 bases remaining between them. The germline gives CDR1 SGHNT, CDR2 YYREEE (reference sequence). There are 14 residues in the CDR3. The CDR3 nucleotides read TGTGCCAGCAGCCCCCAGGGTCTTCAAGAGACCCAGTACTTC. This encodes CASSPQGLQETQYF.

The sample holds one count of this clone. V gene TRBV7-2 combines with J gene TRBJ1-3, with 8 bases aligning to TRBD1. The CDR3 has 16 amino acids. The trim removed 5 bases at V and 0 bases at J, leaving 6 bases unmatched. Germline V CDR1 and CDR2: SGHTA, FQGNSA. CDR3: CASSTVGTGSGNTIYF. CDR3 DNA sequence: TGTGCCAGCAGCACCGTCGGGACAGGCTCTGGAAACACCATATATTTT.

The chain has TRBV5-6 and TRBJ2-7, with D hard to call. This CDR3 spans 15 amino acids. With 0 bases removed from V and 6 bases from J, the gap between germline ends came to 16 bases. CDR1 is SGHDT, CDR2 YYEEEE, per germline. CDR3 loop: CASSLAYALEIEQYF. The CDR3 DNA sequence: TGTGCCAGCAGCTTGGCCTATGCCTTGGAGATCGAGCAGTACTTC.

The rearrangement joins TRBV5-1 to TRBJ2-7, with 8 positions matching TRBD2. V trimming: 4 bases; J trimming: 5 bases; junction bases outside the gene matches: 11. The CDR3 runs to 15 residues. Germline-derived CDR1 and CDR2 are SGHRS and YFSETQ. The CDR3 loop reads CASSGGYSGINEQYF. DNA of the CDR3: TGCGCCAGCAGCGGTGGGTATAGCGGGATCAACGAGCAGTACTTC.

The V gene is TRBV27, the J gene TRBJ1-4, with 7 positions matching TRBD1. Germline lookup yields CDR1 MNHEY and CDR2 SMNVEV (reference sequence). There are 16 residues in the CDR3. Losses at the gene ends were 7 bases for V and 0 bases for J; bases not matched to a gene: 8. CDR3 sequence: CASNGDSQATNEKLFF. The CDR3 DNA sequence: TGTGCCAGCAATGGGGACAGCCAGGCAACTAATGAAAAACTGTTTTTT.

The V gene is TRBV7-2, the J gene TRBJ1-4; D remains ambiguous. V lost 5 bases to trimming and J lost 0 bases, with 10 bases between them. The CDR3 spans 15 residues. Germline CDR1 SGHTA, CDR2 FQGNSA. CDR3 DNA sequence: TGTGCCAGCAGCCCCCTGGCGGCAACTAATGAAAAACTGTTTTTT. It specifies CASSPLAATNEKLFF.

J is TRBJ2-2 and V is TRBV11-3, with TRBD1 matching over 10 bases. The CDR3 has 15 residues. Germline assignment: CDR1 SGHNT and CDR2 YENEEA. V trimming: 6 bases; J trimming: 6 bases; junction bases outside the gene matches: 7. CDR3 loop: CASSFGQGDAGELFF. As DNA, the CDR3 is TGTGCCAGCAGTTTCGGACAGGGGGACGCCGGGGAGCTGTTTTTT.

Notes on this clone: Mismatch with germline at one junction end may stem from a read error. This chain uses TRBV4-1 with TRBJ1-3; 7 bases fit TRBD1. CDR1 MGHRA and CDR2 YSYEKL come from the germline V gene. The CDR3 is made up of 16 amino acids. This chain's CDR3 is CASSLDREISGNTTYF. The CDR3 DNA follows: TGCGCCAGCAGCCTCGACAGGGAGATCTCTGGAAACACCACATATTTT.

This sequence joins TRBV7-9 and TRBJ2-7; D possibly corresponds to TRBD2 (6 bases). CDR1 and CDR2 (germline): SEHNR, FQNEAQ (reference sequence). Trimming took off 6 bases at V and 3 bases at J, with 9 bases between the two ends. This CDR3 contains 12 residues. As DNA, the CDR3 is TGTGCCAGCAGTAGGGACTTCTACGAGCAGTACTTC. Translation: CASSRDFYEQYF.

The chain is built from TRBV12-1 and TRBJ1-6. TRBV12-1 is described as a pseudogene. The CDR3 spans 15 residues. The DNA for the CDR3 is TGTGCCAGCAGCTTACCTCAGCCTAGTAATTCACCCCTCCACTTT. Encoded protein: CASSLPQPSNSPLHF.

The V gene is TRBV6-5, the J gene TRBJ1-6; TRBD1 agrees at 9 bases. The CDR3 is 15 amino acids. V dropped 2 bases and J dropped 7; count of bases not matched to a gene: 3. Germline assignment: CDR1 MNHEY and CDR2 SVGAGI. The CDR3 sequence: CASSYRTGANSPLHF. The CDR3 region has the DNA TGTGCCAGCAGTTACCGGACAGGGGCAAATTCACCCCTCCACTTT.

The V gene is TRBV10-2, the J gene TRBJ2-2; D call uncertain. The CDR3 is made up of 13 amino acids. Trimming left V 2 bases short and J 6 bases short, with 7 bases between. CDR1 is WSHSY and CDR2 is SAAADI in the germline V gene. CDR3 nucleotides: TGCGCCAGCAGTGAGCCAGTACCCGGGGAGCTGTTTTTT. As protein: CASSEPVPGELFF.

This rearrangement joins TRBV9 to TRBJ1-1, with D hard to call. Germline CDR1 reads SGDLS; CDR2 reads YYNGEE. The CDR3 consists of 16 residues. Trimming pared 0 bases from V and 4 bases from J, leaving 16 bases between. The CDR3 DNA reads TGTGCCAGCAGCGTAGGACCCCCCCCCATCGCCACTGAAGCTTTCTTT. Translated: CASSVGPPPIATEAFF.

J is TRBJ1-5 and V is TRBV19; D not certain. Germline V gene data show CDR1 as LNHDA and CDR2 as SQIVND (reference sequence). This CDR3 region has 12 residues. The V and J ends lost 5 bases and 4 bases respectively, with 6 bases between them. CDR3 in DNA: TGTGCCAGTAGTGAGTGGAATCAGCCCCAGCATTTT. This encodes CASSEWNQPQHF.

The chain uses TRBV9 and TRBJ1-1; D is possibly TRBD1 (5 bases). The V gene lost 0 bases and the J gene lost 0 bases, with 9 bases spanning the gap. CDR3 length equals 15 residues. Germline loops: CDR1 SGDLS, CDR2 YYNGEE. The CDR3 here is CASSVAGHMNTEAFF. For the CDR3, the DNA is TGTGCCAGCAGCGTAGCTGGACATATGAACACTGAAGCTTTCTTT.

The chain has TRBV5-1 and TRBJ2-3; 11 bases agree with TRBD2. This CDR3 spans 17 amino acids. V shed 1 base and J 3 bases; nucleotides not matched to a gene: 7. The germline CDR1 and CDR2 sequences are SGHRS and YFSETQ. DNA for the CDR3: TGCGCCAGCAGCTTGAGAATACTAGCGGGAGCAACAGATACGCAGTATTTT. This sequence encodes CASSLRILAGATDTQYF.

This rearrangement joins TRBV7-3 to TRBJ2-1, with D perhaps TRBD1 (5 bases). Trimming shortened V by 3 bases and J by 7 bases, and 10 bases separated the two germline ends. The germline gives CDR1 SGHTA, CDR2 FQGTGA. There are 13 residues in the CDR3. The CDR3 sequence is CASSFRTMNEQFF. The CDR3 DNA reads as TGTGCCAGCAGCTTCCGGACAATGAATGAGCAGTTCTTC.

The V and J genes are TRBV7-2 and TRBJ1-1; a possible D gene is TRBD1 (5 bases). This CDR3 contains 14 residues. The germline CDR1 and CDR2 sequences are SGHTA and FQGNSA. Trimming stripped 2 bases from V and 10 bases from J, with 17 bases between. The CDR3 DNA is TGTGCCAGCAGCTTAACCTCCCCGGGGCAAGGAGCTTTCTTT. Encoded protein: CASSLTSPGQGAFF. Full variable domain (missing parts from reference TRBV7-2 and TRBJ1-1): GAGVSQSPSNKVTEKGKDVELRCDPISGHTALYWYRQSLGQGLEFLIYFQGNSAPDKSGLPSDRFSAERTGGSVSTLTIQRTQQEDSAVYLCASSLTSPGQGAFFGQGTRLTVV.

The chain employs TRBV6-7 and TRBJ1-1; TRBD1 is a possible D gene (5 bases). TRBV6-7 falls under the ORF class, with uncertain function. The CDR3 is 14 amino acids. The V gene lost 2 bases and the J gene lost 4 bases, with 11 bases spanning the gap. CDR3 nucleotides: TGTGCCAGCAGTTACCCTGACAGATCCACTGAAGCTTTCTTT. It translates to CASSYPDRSTEAFF.

The chain has TRBV7-9 and TRBJ2-5; D is uncertain. Germline V gene sequence: CDR1 SEHNR, CDR2 FQNEAQ (reference sequence). The CDR3 length is 14 residues. Trimming stripped 2 bases from V and 7 bases from J, with 14 bases between. CDR3 residues: CASSLTAPTGTQYF. The CDR3 nucleotides read TGTGCCAGCAGCTTAACTGCCCCGACGGGGACCCAGTACTTC.

This rearrangement joins TRBV20-1 to TRBJ2-1; D is unclear. With 4 bases removed from V and 5 bases from J, the gap between germline ends came to 6 bases. Germline loops: CDR1 DFQATT, CDR2 SNEGSKA (reference sequence). The CDR3 consists of 11 residues. The CDR3 DNA reads as TGCAGTGCTAACTGGGACAATGAGCAGTTCTTC. Translation: CSANWDNEQFF.

The rearrangement joins TRBV5-1 to TRBJ1-6; D gene uncertain. In germline, CDR1 is SGHRS, CDR2 YFSETQ. The V end was cut by 4 bases, the J end by 5 bases, with 19 bases between. CDR3 length: 17 amino acids. The chain's CDR3 is CASSRAALFGDNSPLHF. In DNA form, the CDR3 reads TGCGCCAGCAGCCGGGCGGCGCTCTTCGGGGATAATTCACCCCTCCACTTT.

This chain connects TRBV7-9 to TRBJ2-1; TRBD1 agrees at 8 bases. Trimming cost V 6 bases and J 5 bases; bases outside gene matches: 12. CDR3 length: 16 amino acids. CDR1 and CDR2 (germline): SEHNR, FQNEAQ (reference sequence). The CDR3 spells CASRRSYSDRDNEQFF. CDR3 DNA sequence: TGTGCCAGCAGACGAAGCTACTCGGACAGGGACAATGAGCAGTTCTTC.

The chain uses TRBV9 and TRBJ2-5; 11 bases map to TRBD2. With 0 bases clipped from V and 9 bases from J, the junction kept 4 bases outside the gene matches. There are 14 residues in the CDR3. Germline CDR1 is SGDLS and CDR2 is YYNGEE. CDR3 protein: CASSVGLAGQPQYF. In nucleotides, the CDR3 is TGTGCCAGCAGCGTAGGACTAGCGGGGCAGCCCCAGTACTTC. The full variable domain, in which reference TRBV9 and TRBJ2-5 provide the parts outside the CDR3, is DSGVTQTPKHLITATGQRVTLRCSPRSGDLSVYWYQQSLDQGLQFLIQYYNGEERAKGNILERFSAQQFPDLHSELNLSSLELGDSALYFCASSVGLAGQPQYFGPGTRLLVL.

This clone has only a few counts. The chain couples TRBV5-4 to TRBJ1-1; D not resolved. The CDR3 totals 13 residues. With 4 bases removed from V and 0 bases from J, the gap between germline ends came to 7 bases. The germline gives CDR1 SGHNT, CDR2 YYREEE (reference sequence). CDR3 region: CASSPTLNTEAFF. DNA of the CDR3: TGTGCCAGCAGCCCCACATTGAACACTGAAGCTTTCTTT.

This clone was seen only once. The chain links TRBV4-2 to TRBJ2-7; D is unresolved. The CDR3 spans 12 residues. Trimming pared 0 bases from V and 6 bases from J, leaving 6 bases between. Germline CDR1 LGHNA, CDR2 YNFKEQ. The CDR3 DNA follows: TGTGCCAGCAGCCAAGAACCCCCCGAGCAGTACTTC. The encoded protein is CASSQEPPEQYF.

V and J are TRBV5-4 and TRBJ1-2, with D possibly TRBD1 on 5 matching bases. Germline V gives CDR1 SGHNT, CDR2 YYREEE (reference sequence). V was clipped by 0 bases and J by 2 bases, with 14 bases between them. This CDR3 region has 16 residues. The CDR3 here is CASSLAGQGPNYGYTF. CDR3 coding DNA: TGTGCCAGCAGCTTGGCGGGGCAGGGACCAAACTATGGCTACACCTTC.

The CDR3 DNA is TGTGCCAGCAGCTTAGGGCCCGTGAACACTGAAGCTTTCTTT. Translated: CASSLGPVNTEAFF. V and J are TRBV11-3 and TRBJ1-1; no reliable D call. Germline lookup yields CDR1 SGHNT and CDR2 YENEEA. V shed 1 base and J shed 0 bases, with 6 bases lying between them. The CDR3 runs to 14 residues.